Presented here are 6 T cell receptor beta chains from one specimen sequenced in a study of control samples from healthy donors and cancer patients. Only in-frame clones appear in the TCRdb table, and some are missing; sequencing was by immunoSEQ multiplex PCR. The sample includes some 99,000 clones, 90% seen only once; the top ten take 4% to 4.5%. What was sequenced was blood. The receptors were gathered from a human donor in good health. The donor label of this sample is uncertain.

The V gene is TRBV4-1, the J gene TRBJ1-5; D is perhaps TRBD1 (5 bases). CDR1 is MGHRA, CDR2 YSYEKL, per germline. This CDR3 region has 16 residues. V was shortened by 0 bases and J by 7 bases, with 16 bases between the two germline ends. CDR3 residues: CASSQDPGTQGQPQHF. Here the CDR3 DNA reads TGCGCCAGCAGCCAAGATCCGGGGACTCAAGGGCAGCCCCAGCATTTT.

The chain uses TRBV2 and TRBJ2-6, with 7 bases identical to TRBD1. J lost 0 bases, V lost 7 bases, and 6 bases had no gene match. Germline values: CDR1 SNHLY, CDR2 FYNNEI. The CDR3 runs 16 residues. The DNA of the CDR3 is TGTGCCAGCAAGGGGACAGCTCTCTCTGGGGCCAACGTCCTGACTTTC. As protein: CASKGTALSGANVLTF.

This chain connects TRBV6-5 to TRBJ2-1, with TRBD1 matching over 11 bases. V was pared by 6 bases and J by 1 base, with 2 bases of the junction left unmatched. In germline, CDR1 is MNHEY, CDR2 SVGAGI. This CDR3 is built from 15 residues. CDR3 nucleotides: TGTGCCAGCAGGCGGGACAGGGGGTCCTACAATGAGCAGTTCTTC. It specifies CASRRDRGSYNEQFF.

This clone came up once. V gene TRBV10-1 combines with J gene TRBJ2-5; D perhaps matches TRBD1 (6 bases). The CDR3 covers 13 residues. The germline V and J ends were trimmed by 4 bases and 7 bases, with 13 bases remaining between them. Looked up from germline, CDR1 is WNHNN and CDR2 is SYGVQD (reference sequence). For the CDR3, the DNA is TGCGCCAGCAGTGCGACAGGTTCCGGGACCCAGTACTTC. It translates to CASSATGSGTQYF.

The genes are TRBV27 and TRBJ2-7; TRBD2 matches 7 bases. This CDR3 has 14 residues. Germline CDR1 is MNHEY and CDR2 is SMNVEV (reference sequence). With V trimmed by 3 bases and J by 3 bases, 5 bases remained unmatched. CDR3 protein: CASSFAGRVYEQYF. The CDR3 nucleotides read TGTGCCAGCAGTTTTGCAGGGAGGGTCTACGAGCAGTACTTC.

The CDR3 here is CASSEHGPGLETQYF. The CDR3 DNA reads as TGTGCCAGCAGTGAACATGGGCCGGGGCTGGAGACCCAGTACTTC. The V and J genes are TRBV6-1 and TRBJ2-5; D is tentatively TRBD1 or TRBD2 (5 bases each). CDR1 MNHNS and CDR2 SASEGT come from the germline V gene. This CDR3 is 15 amino acids long. Trimming pared 2 bases from V and 5 bases from J, leaving 15 bases between.